The T cell receptor (beta chain) described here comes from a study of blood T cell repertoires in COVID-19. The CDR3 is made up of 13 amino acids. V gave up 6 bases and J gave up 7 bases, with 15 bases separating them. CDR1 and CDR2 (germline): SNHLY, FYNNEI. Sequencing used immunoSEQ multiplex PCR; TCRdb keeps in-frame clones, though not all of them. The table has roughly 440,000 clones, approximately 90% seen once. This receptor was taken from a woman aged 50 to 65 with COVID-19, enrolled during active disease. The sample taken for sequencing was peripheral blood. This sequence joins TRBV2 and TRBJ2-5, with D unclear. CDR3 sequence: CASSEVPKATQYF. The CDR3 DNA reads as TGTGCCAGCAGCGAGGTCCCAAAGGCGACCCAGTACTTC.